The 17 T cell receptor beta chains presented below share a single source sample, sequenced in a study of CD8 T cells in ankylosing spondylitis. TCRdb reanalysed the 5' RACE reads using MiXCR and keeps one entry per CDR3 protein. The top ten clones hold around 16% of a sample with about 160,000 distinct CDR3 sequences, approximately 9.9% of them seen once. Sequences were obtained from blood, either unsorted or a sorted T cell fraction (not recorded which). These receptors were collected from a female donor with ankylosing spondylitis or in good health (not recorded which).

The chain is built from TRBV7-3 and TRBJ2-7; D possibly corresponds to TRBD2 (6 bases). The CDR3 covers 14 residues. Germline V gene data show CDR1 as SGHTA and CDR2 as FQGTGA. Trimming removed 5 bases at V and 6 bases at J, with 17 bases between. CDR3 protein: CASSPNRDSLEQYF. The CDR3 DNA is TGTGCCAGCAGCCCAAACCGGGACTCCCTCGAGCAGTACTTC.

This clonotype was seen many times. V is TRBV7-2 and J is TRBJ1-6, with D tentatively TRBD1 (5 bases). CDR1 is SGHTA, CDR2 FQGNSA, per germline. The CDR3 covers 14 residues. V was clipped by 6 bases and J by 6 bases, with 12 bases between them. DNA for the CDR3: TGTGCCAGCAGGGGGACGGGGGGTAATTCACCCCTCCACTTT. Translated, it gives CASRGTGGNSPLHF.

The rearrangement joins TRBV9 to TRBJ2-3; D assignment may be TRBD1 or TRBD2 (5 bases each). Trimming pared 0 bases from V and 3 bases from J, leaving 17 bases between. This CDR3 is built from 17 residues. CDR1 is SGDLS and CDR2 is YYNGEE in the germline V gene. In DNA, the CDR3 is TGTGCCAGCAGCGTAGGAGGGACCCCGGAAAAAACAGATACGCAGTATTTT. Translation gives CASSVGGTPEKTDTQYF. Full variable domain (outside the CDR3, taken from reference TRBV9 and TRBJ2-3): DSGVTQTPKHLITATGQRVTLRCSPRSGDLSVYWYQQSLDQGLQFLIQYYNGEERAKGNILERFSAQQFPDLHSELNLSSLELGDSALYFCASSVGGTPEKTDTQYFGPGTRLTVL.

The V call is TRBV4-3, the J call TRBJ2-2; 7 bases align to TRBD2. This CDR3 is built from 18 residues. In germline, CDR1 is LGHNA, CDR2 YSLEER. Trimming removed 0 bases from V and 3 bases from J; junction bases left unmatched: 10. This CDR3 reads CASSQDYGGGVYTGELFF. The DNA for the CDR3 is TGCGCCAGCAGCCAAGATTACGGGGGAGGGGTGTACACCGGGGAGCTGTTTTTT.

The CDR3 protein is CSATDWNTEAFF. The CDR3 DNA follows: TGCAGTGCCACGGATTGGAACACTGAAGCTTTCTTT. The rearrangement links TRBV20-1 to TRBJ1-1, with D unclear. The CDR3 length is 12 residues. Germline V lookup: CDR1 DFQATT, CDR2 SNEGSKA (reference sequence). The V gene lost 6 bases and the J gene lost 1 base, with 9 bases spanning the gap.

This clonotype was counted a few times. The rearrangement links TRBV30 to TRBJ2-1; TRBD2 matches at 9 bases. The trim removed 5 bases at V and 7 bases at J, leaving 9 bases unmatched. Germline V gene lookup returns CDR1 GTSNPN and CDR2 SVGIG (reference sequence). This CDR3 is 14 amino acids long. CDR3 in DNA: TGTGCCTGGCTCCCCTCTGCGGGAGGGAATGAGCAGTTCTTC. Translating gives CAWLPSAGGNEQFF. Supplemented by reference TRBV30 and TRBJ2-1, the full variable domain reads SQTIHQWPATLVQPVGSPLSLECTVEGTSNPNLYWYRQAAGRGLQLLFYSVGIGQISSEVPQNLSASRPQDRQFILSSKKLLLSDSGFYLCAWLPSAGGNEQFFGPGTRLTVL.

The gene calls are TRBV4-3 and TRBJ1-3, with no clear D. V dropped 0 bases and J dropped 4 bases, with 13 bases sitting between them. Germline CDR1 reads LGHNA; CDR2 reads YSLEER. The CDR3 is made up of 16 amino acids. For the CDR3, the DNA is TGCGCCAGCAGCCAAGATCACCGGTCTTCCGGAAACACCATATATTTT. Residues: CASSQDHRSSGNTIYF.

V is TRBV7-2 and J is TRBJ2-1, with TRBD2 identical over 11 bases. The CDR3 is made up of 16 amino acids. V was pared by 1 base and J by 15 bases, with 14 bases of the junction left unmatched. Germline V gene data show CDR1 as SGHTA and CDR2 as FQGNSA. The DNA of the CDR3 is TGTGCCAGCAGCTTAGACTTCAGACTAGCGGGATCCGAGGGGTTCTTC. Residues: CASSLDFRLAGSEGFF.

In its sample, this clonotype was seen a few times. The V and J genes are TRBV9 and TRBJ2-3; tentatively, D is TRBD1 (6 bases). Trimming pared 3 bases from V and 4 bases from J, leaving 12 bases between. Germline V CDR1 and CDR2: SGDLS, YYNGEE. CDR3 length: 14 amino acids. Here the CDR3 DNA reads TGTGCCAGCAGCGCGGAGGCAGGGGCAGATACGCAGTATTTT. Translating it yields CASSAEAGADTQYF.

The table lists this clonotype with a few counts. V usage is TRBV4-3 and J usage is TRBJ2-1; 10 positions match TRBD2. CDR3 size: 16 residues. The J segment lost 8 bases and the V segment lost 1 base, leaving 8 bases of the junction unmatched. Germline values: CDR1 LGHNA, CDR2 YSLEER. The CDR3: CASSQVRTSGRDEQFF. CDR3 coding DNA: TGCGCCAGCAGCCAAGTAAGGACTAGCGGACGGGATGAGCAGTTCTTC.

This clonotype was counted only a few times. The rearrangement joins TRBV18 to TRBJ2-7; 8 nucleotides align to TRBD2. Trimming at V came to 5 bases and at J to 5 bases, leaving 8 bases not matched to a gene. Germline V gene sequence: CDR1 KGHSH, CDR2 LQKENI. CDR3 length: 14 residues. The CDR3 nucleotides are TGTGCCAGCTCAGCCCCGGGACTAGATCACGAGCAGTACTTC. Its protein product is CASSAPGLDHEQYF.

The sample holds a few counts of this clonotype. This chain uses TRBV6-2 or TRBV6-3 with TRBJ2-7, with TRBD2 matching over 10 bases. This CDR3 has 14 amino acids. Germline trimming cut 7 bases from V and 6 bases from J; bases unmatched to any gene: 9. Germline V lookup: CDR1 MNHEY, CDR2 SVGEGT. This chain's CDR3 is CASTVAGGSSEQYF. CDR3 DNA sequence: TGTGCCAGCACCGTAGCGGGAGGTTCGTCCGAGCAGTACTTC.

This clonotype was counted between two and nine times. This chain joins TRBV9 and TRBJ2-5, with 9 bases identical to TRBD2. The CDR3 loop spans 16 amino acids. V was clipped by 4 bases and J by 6 bases; unmatched bases: 13. CDR1 is SGDLS, CDR2 YYNGEE, per germline. The CDR3 DNA reads as TGTGCCAGCAGCCCAGGGGCTAGCGGGATTGGAAAGACCCAGTACTTC. As protein: CASSPGASGIGKTQYF.

The chain is built from TRBV25-1 and TRBJ2-2, with no clear D. With 1 base removed from V and 2 bases from J, the gap between germline ends came to 32 bases. Germline V CDR1 and CDR2: MGHDK, SYGVNS. The CDR3 length is 23 residues. CDR3 region: CASSESPPWAGEPLDLNTGELFF. DNA of the CDR3: TGTGCCAGCAGTGAATCCCCTCCTTGGGCAGGCGAGCCACTCGACTTAAACACCGGGGAGCTGTTTTTT.

The chain joins TRBV21-1 to TRBJ1-3; no check of the table's D call, TRBD1, against the DNA was made. TRBV21-1 is noted as a pseudogene. The CDR3 runs to 13 residues. The CDR3 protein is CASTGYSGNTIYF. The CDR3 DNA sequence: TGTGCCAGTACAGGGTACTCTGGAAACACCATATATTTT.

This clonotype has more than one count but fewer than ten. This chain connects TRBV21-1 to TRBJ2-7. TRBV21-1 is designated a pseudogene. CDR3 size: 13 residues. CDR3 DNA sequence: TGTGCCAGCAGCCCCAGGGAGTCCTACGAGCAGTACTTC. Translated: CASSPRESYEQYF.

This clonotype was recorded many times. This chain connects TRBV12-3 or TRBV12-4 to TRBJ1-6, with a possible D match to TRBD1 (6 bases). This CDR3 region has 14 residues. The V end lost 6 bases, the J end lost 8 bases, and 14 bases lay between the germline ends. In DNA form, the CDR3 reads TGTGCCAGCAGCCCACAGGGTAGGGATTCACCCCTCCACTTT. It translates to CASSPQGRDSPLHF.